Listed here are 22 T cell receptor beta chains from one sample, sequenced in a study of blood T cell repertoires in COVID-19. Profiled with immunoSEQ multiplex PCR; TCRdb holds only in-frame clones, not every one. The data show 350,000 to 450,000 clones, about 89% seen once. The sequenced material came from PBMCs or T cells enriched from blood (not recorded which). The receptors come from a woman aged 40 to 50 who had been exposed to COVID-19.

The chain uses TRBV19 and TRBJ2-5, with TRBD1 identical over 9 bases. Germline V CDR1 and CDR2: LNHDA, SQIVND (reference sequence). The length of the CDR3 is 16 residues. V shed 4 bases and J 5 bases; nucleotides not matched to a gene: 11. CDR3 protein: CASSTGTGLMGETQYF. The CDR3 DNA sequence: TGTGCCAGTAGTACGGGGACAGGGCTCATGGGCGAGACCCAGTACTTC.

A single count supports this clone. The V and J genes are TRBV19 and TRBJ1-2; the D gene is possibly TRBD1 (5 bases). In germline, CDR1 is LNHDA, CDR2 SQIVND (reference sequence). The CDR3 sequence is 15 residues long. With 1 base removed from V and 4 bases from J, the gap between germline ends came to 13 bases. The CDR3 DNA is TGTGCCAGTAGTATAGGGGAACAGGCCGTCTATGGCTACACCTTC. It encodes CASSIGEQAVYGYTF.

This chain uses TRBV11-3 with TRBJ2-1, with D unclear. The V end was cut by 6 bases, the J end by 2 bases, with 11 bases between. The CDR3 is 14 amino acids. Germline CDR1 reads SGHNT; CDR2 reads YENEEA. CDR3 nucleotide sequence: TGTGCCAGCAGACGAGAGGTGGCCTACAATGAGCAGTTCTTC. It specifies CASRREVAYNEQFF.

The chain links TRBV5-1 to TRBJ1-2; D perhaps matches TRBD1 (6 bases). V was cut by 4 bases and J by 8 bases, with 12 bases left in between. Germline V lookup: CDR1 SGHRS, CDR2 YFSETQ. The CDR3 loop spans 12 amino acids. For the CDR3, the DNA is TGCGCCAGCAGCAACAGGGTGGACGGCTACACCTTC. The encoded protein is CASSNRVDGYTF.

The V and J genes are TRBV11-3 and TRBJ2-7; a possible D gene is TRBD1 (6 bases). The V gene lost 6 bases and the J gene lost 3 bases, with 18 bases spanning the gap. CDR3 size: 15 residues. CDR1 is SGHNT, CDR2 YENEEA, per germline. The CDR3 reads CASSAPTGHLYEQYF. In DNA form, the CDR3 reads TGTGCCAGCAGTGCCCCGACGGGACATCTCTACGAGCAGTACTTC.

The V and J genes are TRBV27 and TRBJ2-3, with D uncertain. The CDR3 loop spans 15 amino acids. V was shortened by 0 bases and J by 2 bases, with 9 bases between the two germline ends. The germline V gene encodes CDR1 MNHEY and CDR2 SMNVEV (reference sequence). CDR3 sequence reads: CASSLSTIPTDTQYF. The CDR3 DNA reads as TGTGCCAGCAGTTTATCCACAATACCCACAGATACGCAGTATTTT.

This sequence joins TRBV25-1 and TRBJ1-1; no clear D gene. In germline, CDR1 is MGHDK, CDR2 SYGVNS. Trimming removed 5 bases from V and 0 bases from J, with 13 bases in between. The CDR3 loop spans 15 amino acids. CDR3 loop: CASSPLRTLNTEAFF. In nucleotides, the CDR3 is TGTGCCAGCAGTCCTTTGCGGACTTTGAACACTGAAGCTTTCTTT.

This clone was seen once. The chain uses TRBV7-2 and TRBJ2-4; unclear D gene. The ends were cut back, 5 bases at V and 0 bases at J, with 8 bases in the middle. The CDR3 is made up of 14 amino acids. Germline V lookup: CDR1 SGHTA, CDR2 FQGNSA. The CDR3 coding sequence is TGTGCCAGCAGCCCCAACTTAGCCAAAAACATTCAGTACTTC. Its protein is CASSPNLAKNIQYF.

This rearrangement joins TRBV28 to TRBJ1-1; no firm D call. V lost 0 bases to trimming and J lost 3 bases, with 11 bases between them. CDR3 length: 15 residues. In germline, CDR1 is MDHEN, CDR2 SYDVKM. In nucleotides, the CDR3 is TGTGCCAGCAGTTTATGGGCAGGTGGTGACACTGAAGCTTTCTTT. Residues: CASSLWAGGDTEAFF.

The chain couples TRBV11-2 to TRBJ1-1, with 9 bases fitting TRBD1. The CDR3 consists of 15 residues. Germline V gives CDR1 SGHAT, CDR2 FQNNGV. The junction had 9 bases not matched to a gene; V was cut back by 4 bases and J by 6 bases. CDR3 sequence (DNA): TGTGCCAGCAGCTCCACGACAGGGGGGTATTCTGAAGCTTTCTTT. Encoded protein: CASSSTTGGYSEAFF.

This chain connects TRBV27 to TRBJ1-1; a possible D gene is TRBD1 (6 bases). This CDR3 comprises 15 residues. V shed 1 base and J shed 0 bases, with 9 bases lying between them. CDR1 and CDR2 from the germline V gene are MNHEY and SMNVEV (reference sequence). In nucleotides, the CDR3 is TGTGCCAGCAGTTTATATCAGGGGATGAACACTGAAGCTTTCTTT. As protein: CASSLYQGMNTEAFF.

V and J are TRBV30 and TRBJ2-1, with D maybe TRBD2 (5 bases). Germline loops: CDR1 GTSNPN, CDR2 SVGIG (reference sequence). The CDR3 sequence is 13 residues long. Trimming shortened V by 4 bases and J by 4 bases, and 11 bases separated the two germline ends. The CDR3 is CAWTRLAYNEQFF. CDR3 sequence (DNA): TGTGCCTGGACCCGCCTAGCTTACAATGAGCAGTTCTTC.

The chain employs TRBV28 and TRBJ1-5; 9 positions agree with TRBD1. The CDR3 is made up of 14 amino acids. V shed 6 bases and J 6 bases; nucleotides not matched to a gene: 6. The germline CDR1 and CDR2 sequences are MDHEN and SYDVKM. CDR3 loop: CASRDTGGSQPQHF. The CDR3 DNA follows: TGTGCCAGCAGAGACACAGGGGGCTCTCAGCCCCAGCATTTT.

The rearrangement links TRBV19 to TRBJ1-3; TRBD1 might be the D (6 bases). This CDR3 has 17 residues. CDR1 LNHDA and CDR2 SQIVND come from the germline V gene (reference sequence). V was cut by 6 bases and J by 0 bases, with 18 bases left in between. CDR3 residues: CASRQIGRDNSGNTIYF. In DNA, the CDR3 is TGTGCCAGTAGGCAAATCGGCCGGGACAACTCTGGAAACACCATATATTTT.

This clone appeared a single time. This chain uses TRBV6-1 with TRBJ1-5, with a possible D match to TRBD1 (5 bases). The CDR3 contains 14 residues. Germline CDR1 reads MNHNS; CDR2 reads SASEGT. V lost 2 bases and J 3 bases, leaving 8 bases between the germline ends. The DNA for the CDR3 is TGTGCCAGCAGTGAACCAGGGTACAATCAGCCCCAGCATTTT. It encodes CASSEPGYNQPQHF.

This clone came up once. V and J are TRBV24-1 and TRBJ1-2; D call uncertain. The CDR3 contains 13 residues. The germline V gene encodes CDR1 KGHDR and CDR2 SFDVKD. V dropped 3 bases and J dropped 7 bases, with 11 bases sitting between them. DNA of the CDR3: TGTGCCACCAGTGATCCCCGGGTGGGTGGCTACACCTTC. It translates to CATSDPRVGGYTF.

Here the CDR3 reads CASNYGTGPYEQYF. In DNA, the CDR3 is TGTGCCAGTAATTACGGGACAGGCCCCTACGAGCAGTACTTC. V gene TRBV19 combines with J gene TRBJ2-7; TRBD1 aligns across 8 bases. CDR1 is LNHDA, CDR2 SQIVND, per germline (reference sequence). CDR3 length equals 14 residues. V shed 7 bases, J shed 2 bases, and the junction held 7 bases outside the gene matches.

The chain links TRBV7-2 to TRBJ1-5; perhaps TRBD1 as D (5 bases). The CDR3 loop spans 15 amino acids. Germline CDR1 is SGHTA and CDR2 is FQGNSA. V shed 2 bases and J shed 7 bases, with 15 bases lying between them. CDR3: CASSLRAGLTQPQHF. The CDR3 coding sequence is TGTGCCAGCAGCTTAAGAGCAGGGCTTACCCAGCCCCAGCATTTT.

This clone has just one count. The chain links TRBV2 to TRBJ2-1; unclear D gene. Germline V lookup: CDR1 SNHLY, CDR2 FYNNEI. V was clipped by 5 bases and J by 7 bases, with 9 bases between them. This CDR3 region has 12 residues. CDR3 residues: CASSRSGNEQFF. The CDR3 nucleotides are TGTGCCAGCAGTAGGAGTGGGAATGAGCAGTTCTTC.

This clone was counted once. The genes are TRBV3-1 (or the pseudogene TRBV3-2) and TRBJ2-7, with TRBD2 as a possible D gene (6 bases). There are 14 residues in the CDR3. The germline gives CDR1 LGHDT, CDR2 YNNKEL (reference sequence). Deletions cut 4 bases from V and 3 bases from J, with 13 bases between. The CDR3 loop reads CASSPWEVGYEQYF. CDR3 bases: TGTGCCAGCAGCCCGTGGGAGGTAGGCTACGAGCAGTACTTC.

V is TRBV28 and J is TRBJ2-3; TRBD1 might be the D (6 bases). Germline-derived CDR1 and CDR2 are MDHEN and SYDVKM. Trimming cost V 7 bases and J 0 bases, with 14 bases left between them. The CDR3 length is 15 residues. Here the CDR3 DNA reads TGTGCCAGCACTATACAGGGTTTAAGCACAGATACGCAGTATTTT. It codes for CASTIQGLSTDTQYF.

The chain carries TRBV11-3 and TRBJ2-7; 9 bases are shared with TRBD1. The V segment lost 6 bases and the J segment 2 bases; nucleotides outside the gene matches: 8. Germline V gene lookup returns CDR1 SGHNT and CDR2 YENEEA. The CDR3 runs 15 residues. The CDR3 region is CASSFPGQGAYEQYF. The CDR3 DNA reads TGTGCCAGCAGTTTTCCGGGACAGGGAGCCTACGAGCAGTACTTC.